The 28 T cell receptor beta chains presented below share a single source sample, sequenced in a study of blood T cell repertoires in COVID-19. Clones were read by immunoSEQ multiplex PCR, and TCRdb kept only the in-frame ones, dropping some. Of fewer than 200,000 clones in the sample, roughly four fifths were seen once. Specimen: peripheral blood. All receptors come from a woman aged 70 to 79 with COVID-19, enrolled during active disease.

The CDR3: CAWSVGQGAVGYTF. Here the CDR3 DNA reads TGTGCCTGGAGTGTCGGACAGGGGGCCGTCGGCTACACCTTC. The genes are TRBV30 and TRBJ1-2; TRBD1 matches at 11 bases. After removal of 0 bases from V and 8 bases from J, the junction contained 5 bases not matched to a gene. The CDR3 covers 14 residues. From germline, CDR1 is GTSNPN and CDR2 SVGIG (reference sequence). The full variable domain, with the rest looked up from reference TRBV30 and TRBJ1-2, is SQTIHQWPATLVQPVGSPLSLECTVEGTSNPNLYWYRQAAGRGLQLLFYSVGIGQISSEVPQNLSASRPQDRQFILSSKKLLLSDSGFYLCAWSVGQGAVGYTFGSGTRLTVV.

The genes are TRBV5-8 and TRBJ2-7; the D gene is possibly TRBD1 (5 bases). Germline CDR1 SGHTS, CDR2 YDEGEE. The CDR3 loop spans 15 amino acids. Trimming shortened V by 0 bases and J by 7 bases, and 17 bases separated the two germline ends. CDR3 amino acids: CASSLGGTGPREQYF. CDR3 sequence (DNA): TGTGCCAGCAGCTTGGGAGGAACAGGCCCCAGGGAGCAGTACTTC.

The genes are TRBV13 and TRBJ1-5; D is perhaps TRBD1 (6 bases). Germline CDR1 is PRHDT and CDR2 is FYEKMQ (reference sequence). Trimming removed 5 bases at V and 1 base at J, with 12 bases between. The CDR3 loop spans 15 amino acids. The CDR3 coding sequence is TGTGCCAGCAGCGCCCTGAGGGGGAGCAATCAGCCCCAGCATTTT. Translated: CASSALRGSNQPQHF.

The CDR3 bases are TGTGCCAGCAGTATTGACAGGGGGCACGACGAGCAGTACTTC. This sequence encodes CASSIDRGHDEQYF. The chain has TRBV27 and TRBJ2-7; TRBD1 matches at 10 bases. CDR1 and CDR2 (germline): MNHEY, SMNVEV (reference sequence). V was clipped by 5 bases and J by 5 bases; unmatched bases: 6. The CDR3 covers 14 residues.

The J gene is TRBJ1-2, the V gene TRBV7-9; 7 bases agree with TRBD1. Germline loops: CDR1 SEHNR, CDR2 FQNEAQ (reference sequence). This CDR3 is built from 13 residues. V shed 5 bases and J 4 bases; nucleotides not matched to a gene: 4. CDR3: CASSPRDSYGYTF. The CDR3, as DNA: TGTGCCAGCAGCCCTAGGGACAGCTATGGCTACACCTTC.

This chain joins TRBV7-3 and TRBJ2-3; 9 bases agree with TRBD1. V gave up 6 bases and J gave up 4 bases; unmatched junction bases: 14. This CDR3 contains 17 residues. In germline, CDR1 is SGHTA, CDR2 FQGTGA. Here the CDR3 DNA reads TGTGCCAGCAGGGTGTCATGGGACAGGGCCATCTCAGATACGCAGTATTTT. Encoded protein: CASRVSWDRAISDTQYF.

The chain combines TRBV7-6 with TRBJ1-3, with unresolved D. The germline V and J ends were trimmed by 1 base and 1 base, with 14 bases remaining between them. CDR3 size: 17 residues. Looked up from germline, CDR1 is SGHVS and CDR2 is FNYEAQ. This CDR3 reads CASSLDPLYFSGNTIYF. The CDR3 bases are TGTGCCAGCAGCTTAGACCCTTTATACTTTTCTGGAAACACCATATATTTT.

The rearrangement links TRBV9 to TRBJ2-1; 8 bases map to TRBD2. Germline lookup yields CDR1 SGDLS and CDR2 YYNGEE. V shed 0 bases and J 8 bases; nucleotides not matched to a gene: 4. The CDR3 totals 14 residues. The DNA of the CDR3 is TGTGCCAGCAGCGTAGCTCCAGCGGGAGATGAGCAGTTCTTC. Amino acid sequence: CASSVAPAGDEQFF.

This clone was picked up one time. This sequence joins TRBV7-9 and TRBJ2-5; D call uncertain. Per germline, CDR1 SEHNR and CDR2 FQNEAQ (reference sequence). V shed 8 bases and J shed 2 bases, with 18 bases lying between them. The CDR3 consists of 15 residues. Here the CDR3 DNA reads TGTGCCAGCGCCGATGTAGCACTTGCACAAGAGACCCAGTACTTC. This encodes CASADVALAQETQYF. The full variable domain, with the rest looked up from reference TRBV7-9 and TRBJ2-5, is DTGVSQNPRHKITKRGQNVTFRCDPISEHNRLYWYRQTLGQGPEFLTYFQNEAQLEKSRLLSDRFSAERPKGSFSTLEIQRTEQGDSAMYLCASADVALAQETQYFGPGTRLLVL.

This chain joins TRBV18 and TRBJ2-1; 9 nucleotides line up with TRBD2. The CDR3 covers 14 residues. Germline values: CDR1 KGHSH, CDR2 LQKENI. Losses at the gene ends were 6 bases for V and 6 bases for J; bases not matched to a gene: 6. The CDR3 DNA reads as TGTGCCAGCTCGGAACTAGCGGGTTCCAATGAGCAGTTCTTC. This gives the protein CASSELAGSNEQFF.

The chain has TRBV2 and TRBJ2-1; 8 bases are shared with TRBD1. Germline V CDR1 and CDR2: SNHLY, FYNNEI. The CDR3 is 14 residues long. V lost 8 bases to trimming and J lost 4 bases; unmatched junction nucleotides: 7. Here the CDR3 DNA reads TGTGCCAGCGGAACCGGGACAGGATACAATGAGCAGTTCTTC. Its protein product is CASGTGTGYNEQFF.

The chain links TRBV30 to TRBJ2-1, with 8 bases aligning to TRBD1. The CDR3 is 15 residues long. Trimming took 1 base from V and 6 from J; bases not matched to a gene: 8. CDR1 and CDR2 from the germline V gene are GTSNPN and SVGIG (reference sequence). In nucleotides, the CDR3 is TGTGCCTGGAGTGCAGGGGGCGCCTCGGGCAATGAGCAGTTCTTC. Its translation: CAWSAGGASGNEQFF.

V gene TRBV21-1 combines with J gene TRBJ2-1; TRBD1 is taken as the D call from the table, unchecked against the DNA. TRBV21-1 is assigned pseudogene status. CDR3 length: 16 amino acids. In nucleotides, the CDR3 is TGTGCCAGCAGCAAAGCTCCAGACAGTACCTACAATGAGCAGTTCTTC. Translated: CASSKAPDSTYNEQFF.

This clone was detected once. This rearrangement joins TRBV27 to TRBJ2-5, with D possibly being TRBD2 (6 bases). The V gene's germline CDR1 is MNHEY and CDR2 SMNVEV (reference sequence). This CDR3 is built from 15 residues. V shed 5 bases and J shed 4 bases, with 17 bases lying between them. Here the CDR3 reads CASSPASVIGETQYF. CDR3 sequence (DNA): TGTGCCAGCAGTCCGGCTAGCGTTATTGGAGAGACCCAGTACTTC.

The chain combines TRBV30 with TRBJ2-7; TRBD1 might be the D (6 bases). The CDR3 spans 13 residues. Germline V CDR1 and CDR2: GTSNPN, SVGIG (reference sequence). Trimming cost V 2 bases and J 3 bases, with 11 bases left between them. The CDR3 here is CAWSRDTNYEQYF. The CDR3 bases are TGTGCCTGGAGTAGGGACACTAACTACGAGCAGTACTTC.

The chain carries TRBV18 and TRBJ2-1; D might be TRBD1 (6 bases). The V end lost 6 bases, the J end lost 7 bases, and 16 bases lay between the germline ends. Per the germline V gene, CDR1 is KGHSH and CDR2 is LQKENI. CDR3 size: 14 residues. The CDR3 region has the DNA TGTGCCAGCTCGCGAAACAGGGATGTGAATGAGCAGTTCTTC. This encodes CASSRNRDVNEQFF.

V is TRBV7-2 and J is TRBJ2-2, with TRBD2 matching 9 bases. The germline V gene has CDR1 SGHTA and CDR2 FQGNSA. The CDR3 is made up of 16 amino acids. The J segment lost 6 bases and the V segment lost 2 bases, leaving 7 bases of the junction unmatched. In DNA, the CDR3 is TGTGCCAGCAGCTTATCTCTAGCGGGACTGGCCGGGGAGCTGTTTTTT. This translates into CASSLSLAGLAGELFF.

This rearrangement joins TRBV5-1 to TRBJ2-3; no clear D gene. The V gene lost 4 bases and the J gene lost 4 bases, with 7 bases spanning the gap. The germline CDR1 and CDR2 sequences are SGHRS and YFSETQ. The CDR3 extends over 12 amino acids. Written as DNA, the CDR3 is TGCGCCAGCAGCCCCCTTGCAGATACGCAGTATTTT. This sequence encodes CASSPLADTQYF.

The chain couples TRBV5-4 to TRBJ2-3; TRBD2 aligns across 10 bases. Germline-derived CDR1 and CDR2 are SGHNT and YYREEE (reference sequence). This CDR3 is built from 15 residues. Unmatched junction bases numbered 3, after V lost 4 bases and J lost 1 base. The DNA for the CDR3 is TGTGCCAGCAGCATCGGACTAGCGGGCACAGATACGCAGTATTTT. Encoded protein: CASSIGLAGTDTQYF.

The chain links TRBV5-1 to TRBJ1-3, with D maybe TRBD1 (6 bases). The CDR3 sequence is 14 residues long. V was trimmed by 0 bases and J by 4 bases, leaving 8 bases between them. The germline gives CDR1 SGHRS, CDR2 YFSETQ. CDR3 region: CASSLVGTGNTIYF. DNA of the CDR3: TGCGCCAGCAGCTTGGTTGGGACAGGAAACACCATATATTTT.

The genes are TRBV5-1 and TRBJ2-7; D is perhaps TRBD1 (6 bases). The germline CDR1 and CDR2 sequences are SGHRS and YFSETQ. The CDR3 spans 14 residues. V was cut by 4 bases and J by 0 bases, with 11 bases left in between. CDR3 residues: CASSQDSISYEQYF. Here the CDR3 DNA reads TGCGCCAGCAGCCAGGACAGCATCTCCTACGAGCAGTACTTC.

In its sample, this clone was seen once. The rearrangement joins TRBV28 to TRBJ1-1, with 8 bases identical to TRBD1. J lost 7 bases, V lost 7 bases, and 8 bases had no gene match. Germline CDR1 MDHEN, CDR2 SYDVKM. There are 13 residues in the CDR3. The CDR3 loop reads CASILQGALEAFF. The CDR3 DNA reads TGTGCCAGCATTCTCCAGGGGGCCCTTGAAGCTTTCTTT.

The chain is built from TRBV5-4 and TRBJ2-7; the match to TRBD2 covers 11 bases. V dropped 7 bases and J dropped 2; count of bases not matched to a gene: 11. The V gene's germline CDR1 is SGHNT and CDR2 YYREEE (reference sequence). The CDR3 is 16 amino acids. For the CDR3, the DNA is TGTGCCAGCGGTTCGATTAGCGGGAGGGGAGCCTACGAGCAGTACTTC. It codes for CASGSISGRGAYEQYF.

This clone occurred once. The chain combines TRBV7-2 with TRBJ2-7; TRBD1 matches 11 bases. The ends lost 6 bases at V and 3 bases at J; junction bases unmatched: 10. The CDR3 has 16 amino acids. Germline loops: CDR1 SGHTA, CDR2 FQGNSA. The CDR3, as DNA: TGTGCCAGCAGACGGCTTCCGGGACAGGGGGGCTACGAGCAGTACTTC. It yields the protein CASRRLPGQGGYEQYF. Together with reference TRBV7-2 and TRBJ2-7, the CDR3 gives the full variable domain: GAGVSQSPSNKVTEKGKDVELRCDPISGHTALYWYRQSLGQGLEFLIYFQGNSAPDKSGLPSDRFSAERTGGSVSTLTIQRTQQEDSAVYLCASRRLPGQGGYEQYFGPGTRLTVT.

The J gene is TRBJ2-7, the V gene TRBV7-9, with TRBD2 matching 8 bases. Germline V gene sequence: CDR1 SEHNR, CDR2 FQNEAQ (reference sequence). CDR3 length equals 14 residues. Germline trimming cut 5 bases from V and 4 bases from J; bases unmatched to any gene: 7. CDR3 sequence reads: CASSPSGSGYEQYF. DNA of the CDR3: TGTGCCAGCAGCCCCAGCGGGAGTGGTTACGAGCAGTACTTC. Full variable domain (rest looked up from reference TRBV7-9 and TRBJ2-7): DTGVSQNPRHKITKRGQNVTFRCDPISEHNRLYWYRQTLGQGPEFLTYFQNEAQLEKSRLLSDRFSAERPKGSFSTLEIQRTEQGDSAMYLCASSPSGSGYEQYFGPGTRLTVT.

The chain joins TRBV15 to TRBJ2-7; TRBD1 matches at 9 bases. This CDR3 region has 15 residues. Trimming cost V 1 base and J 2 bases; bases outside gene matches: 3. Germline assignment: CDR1 LNHNV and CDR2 YYDKDF (reference sequence). In nucleotides, the CDR3 is TGTGCCACCAGCAGAGCCGGGACAGGGCCCTACGAGCAGTACTTC. Residues: CATSRAGTGPYEQYF.

The V and J genes are TRBV19 and TRBJ1-5, with 8 bases lining up with TRBD1. The ends lost 8 bases at V and 0 bases at J; junction bases unmatched: 3. The germline V gene has CDR1 LNHDA and CDR2 SQIVND (reference sequence). The CDR3 runs to 14 residues. In nucleotides, the CDR3 is TGTGCCAGTTTGGACAGGGTTAGCAATCAGCCCCAGCATTTT. As protein: CASLDRVSNQPQHF. The entire variable domain, with the rest obtained from reference TRBV19 and TRBJ1-5, is as follows: DGGITQSPKYLFRKEGQNVTLSCEQNLNHDAMYWYRQDPGQGLRLIYYSQIVNDFQKGDIAEGYSVSREKKESFPLTVTSAQKNPTAFYLCASLDRVSNQPQHFGDGTRLSIL.

The chain joins TRBV5-5 to TRBJ1-3; D is ambiguous. Per germline, CDR1 SGHKS and CDR2 YYEKEE (reference sequence). V lost 0 bases to trimming and J lost 1 base, with 8 bases between them. The CDR3 runs 15 residues. CDR3 bases: TGTGCCAGCAGCTTGGACAGTGGGTCTGGAAACACCATATATTTT. Protein sequence: CASSLDSGSGNTIYF.